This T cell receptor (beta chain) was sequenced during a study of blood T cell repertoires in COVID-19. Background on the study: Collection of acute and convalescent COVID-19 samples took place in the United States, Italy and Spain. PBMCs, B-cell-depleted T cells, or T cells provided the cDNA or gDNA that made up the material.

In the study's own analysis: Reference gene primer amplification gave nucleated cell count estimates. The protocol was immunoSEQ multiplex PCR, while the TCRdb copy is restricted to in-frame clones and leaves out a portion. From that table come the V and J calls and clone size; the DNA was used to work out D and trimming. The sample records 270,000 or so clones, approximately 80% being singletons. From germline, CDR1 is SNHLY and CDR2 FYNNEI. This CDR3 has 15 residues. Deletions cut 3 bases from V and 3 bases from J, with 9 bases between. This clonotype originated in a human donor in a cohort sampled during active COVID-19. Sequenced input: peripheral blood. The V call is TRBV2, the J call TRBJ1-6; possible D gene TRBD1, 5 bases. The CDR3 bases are TGTGCCAGCAGTGACAGGGCTCACTATAATTCACCCCTCCACTTT. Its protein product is CASSDRAHYNSPLHF. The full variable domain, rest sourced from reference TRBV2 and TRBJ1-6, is EPEVTQTPSHQVTQMGQEVILRCVPISNHLYFYWYRQILGQKVEFLVSFYNNEISEKSEIFDDQFSVERPDGSNFTLKIRSTKLEDSAMYFCASSDRAHYNSPLHFGNGTRLTVT.